Listed here are 8 T cell receptor beta chains from one sample, sequenced in a study of blood T cell repertoires in COVID-19. The assay was immunoSEQ multiplex PCR, and TCRdb's table has in-frame clones only and misses some. The table includes around 58,000 clones, 88% detected once. Sequenced input: peripheral blood. The receptors derive from a human donor in a cohort sampled during active COVID-19.

V usage is TRBV5-1 and J usage is TRBJ2-5; weak D call: TRBD1 (6 bases). Germline V gene lookup returns CDR1 SGHRS and CDR2 YFSETQ. The ends were cut back, 5 bases at V and 4 bases at J, with 18 bases in the middle. The CDR3 is 15 residues long. The CDR3 sequence: CASRYLGQSGETQYF. The CDR3 region has the DNA TGCGCCAGCAGGTACTTAGGACAGTCTGGAGAGACCCAGTACTTC.

This chain uses TRBV18 with TRBJ2-1; 8 positions match TRBD2. Germline V lookup: CDR1 KGHSH, CDR2 LQKENI. The V segment lost 6 bases and the J segment 1 base; nucleotides outside the gene matches: 8. This CDR3 contains 16 residues. The CDR3 DNA sequence: TGTGCCAGCTCTCGGGAGGGCGGGCCGTCCTACAATGAGCAGTTCTTC. Encoded protein: CASSREGGPSYNEQFF. Using reference TRBV18 and TRBJ2-1 for the parts outside the CDR3, the full variable domain is NAGVMQNPRHLVRRRGQEARLRCSPMKGHSHVYWYRQLPEEGLKFMVYLQKENIIDESGMPKERFSAEFPKEGPSILRIQQVVRGDSAAYFCASSREGGPSYNEQFFGPGTRLTVL.

The chain carries TRBV9 and TRBJ1-1; D is uncertain. Looked up from germline, CDR1 is SGDLS and CDR2 is YYNGEE. The CDR3 extends over 16 amino acids. Between the trimmed V and J ends, which lost 0 bases and 3 bases, there was a span of 15 bases. CDR3 sequence: CASSVGAGGSYTEAFF. The CDR3 nucleotides read TGTGCCAGCAGCGTAGGAGCCGGAGGGTCGTACACTGAAGCTTTCTTT.

CDR3 sequence reads: CASRSGGSPLHF. The CDR3 DNA sequence: TGTGCCAGTAGATCAGGGGGCTCACCCCTCCACTTT. This chain joins TRBV19 and TRBJ1-6, with 8 bases identical to TRBD1. The germline V gene has CDR1 LNHDA and CDR2 SQIVND (reference sequence). The CDR3 runs to 12 residues. Germline trimming cut 6 bases from V and 10 bases from J; bases unmatched to any gene: 2.

The chain links TRBV6-2 or TRBV6-3 to TRBJ1-2, with 8 bases aligning to TRBD1. V was pared by 2 bases and J by 0 bases, with 5 bases of the junction left unmatched. There are 16 residues in the CDR3. The V gene's germline CDR1 is MNHEY and CDR2 SVGEGT. Written as DNA, the CDR3 is TGTGCCAGCAGTTACGGCGGGACAGGCCCTAACTATGGCTACACCTTC. Its protein product is CASSYGGTGPNYGYTF.

The chain joins TRBV11-3 to TRBJ1-1, with TRBD1 identical over 10 bases. J was trimmed by 7 bases and V by 1 base; bases with no gene match: 6. CDR1 and CDR2 (germline): SGHNT, YENEEA. CDR3 size: 15 residues. In DNA, the CDR3 is TGTGCCAGCAGCTTAGCGGGACAGGGGACCATTGAAGCTTTCTTT. This translates into CASSLAGQGTIEAFF.

This sequence joins TRBV5-6 and TRBJ2-3; 8 bases align to TRBD2. V lost 2 bases to trimming and J lost 1 base; unmatched junction nucleotides: 12. Germline lookup yields CDR1 SGHDT and CDR2 YYEEEE. This CDR3 region has 18 residues. The CDR3 DNA is TGTGCCAGCAGCTTTTTTTTCGGACTAGCTGAACGCACAGATACGCAGTATTTT. It translates to CASSFFFGLAERTDTQYF.

The chain joins TRBV5-1 to TRBJ2-1, with TRBD2 as a possible D gene (6 bases). CDR3 length: 14 residues. Germline CDR1 SGHRS, CDR2 YFSETQ. V gave up 4 bases and J gave up 7 bases, with 15 bases separating them. CDR3 sequence (DNA): TGCGCCAGCAGCCTGACTAGTATCCTTAATGAGCAGTTCTTC. Its protein is CASSLTSILNEQFF. The entire variable domain, with the rest obtained from reference TRBV5-1 and TRBJ2-1, is as follows: KAGVTQTPRYLIKTRGQQVTLSCSPISGHRSVSWYQQTPGQGLQFLFEYFSETQRNKGNFPGRFSGRQFSNSRSEMNVSTLELGDSALYLCASSLTSILNEQFFGPGTRLTVL.